Sequencing of this TCR beta chain was carried out in a study of shared clonotypes between healthy human individuals. As regards this clone: Its matching antigen is unknown.

All donors qualified as healthy HIV-negative adults and had experienced no recent acute infections or vaccinations. Trimming took 5 bases from V and 4 from J, leaving 17 bases between them. CDR1 SNHLY and CDR2 FYNNEI come from the germline V gene. CDR3 length: 16 amino acids. The study's findings and limits: It was only blood that was sampled, and tissue repertoires likely differ.

Assay used: immunoSEQ multiplex PCR; TCRdb lists only in-frame clones, some missing. The sample holds 900,000 to 1,200,000 clones, around three quarters seen once. The source is a man aged 18-30 years in good health. Some clones in this sample may be carry-over from other donors' samples. This chain connects TRBV2 to TRBJ2-2; a weak D match, TRBD1 (5 bases). The sequenced sample consisted of memory CD4+ T cells from PBMCs. As for subset: CD45RA-negative fraction. In DNA, the CDR3 is TGTGCCAGCAGTCCAGACAGCCCAACTCTCACCGGGGAGCTGTTTTTT. This sequence encodes CASSPDSPTLTGELFF.